These T cell receptor beta chains were read from a single sample in a study of cytomegalovirus exposure and HLA in healthy donors. Sequencing used immunoSEQ multiplex PCR; TCRdb keeps in-frame clones, though not all of them. The table lists hundreds of thousands of clones, roughly 85% of them singletons. Material: PBMCs. The origin of the receptors is a woman between 18 and 29 years old in good health and CMV-seronegative. Each CDR3 is given with its conserved first and last residue. A D gene is named only where the DNA matches it firmly. Clone size is stated in some rows and not others, as once, few, many or a class when expanded.

j_call clone_size d_call v_call cdr3_length cdr3_nt cdr3_aa
TRBJ2-1 - TRBD2 TRBV5-1 13 TGCGCCAGCAGCACAAACGGGAGGGATGAGCAGTTCTTC CASSTNGRDEQFF
TRBJ2-7 few - TRBV6-1 12 TGTGCCAGCAGTGCCGACAGTTCCGAGCAGTACTTC CASSADSSEQYF
TRBJ2-1 - TRBD1 TRBV5-6 16 TGTGCCAGCAGCTTGGCCGGGACAGGGGAGTATGGTGAGCAGTTCTTC CASSLAGTGEYGEQFF
TRBJ1-1 - - TRBV30 16 TGTGCCTGGATCCAGTGGGGGGGGGACATGAACACTGAAGCTTTCTTT CAWIQWGGDMNTEAFF
TRBJ2-1 - - TRBV11-3 15 TGTGCCAGCAGCTTAGAGGCTAGCAGATACAATGAGCAGTTCTTC CASSLEASRYNEQFF
TRBJ1-1 - TRBD1 TRBV27 15 TGTGCCAGCAGTAGAACTAGGGGGCCCGGGCCCGAAGCTTTCTTT CASSRTRGPGPEAFF
TRBJ2-3 - - TRBV27 15 TGTGCCAGCAATAAAGCGGTGGGAACCACAGATACGCAGTATTTT CASNKAVGTTDTQYF
TRBJ2-7 - TRBD1 TRBV11-2 14 TGTGCCAGCAGCTCCAGGACAGGGGGCGGCGAGCAGTACTTC CASSSRTGGGEQYF
TRBJ2-7 - - TRBV6-1 15 TGTGCCAGCAGTGAAGCATACGGGGCCTCCTACGAGCAGTACTTC CASSEAYGASYEQYF
TRBJ2-7 few - TRBV27 13 TGTGCCAGCAGTTTATGGGGGGTCCACGAGCAGTACTTC CASSLWGVHEQYF
TRBJ2-7 - - TRBV5-1 16 TGCGCCAGCAGCTTGGAAGGGGGTGGCCTTTTATACGAGCAGTACTTC CASSLEGGGLLYEQYF